The rows below give T cell receptor beta chains drawn from one sample of a study of identifying expanded T cells in peripheral blood. Repertoires were generated with immunoSEQ multiplex PCR, while TCRdb's copy carries only in-frame clones and drops some. The sample lists about 58,000 clones; approximately 89% were seen once. Sequenced input: blood. These receptors all come from a person between 18 and 70 years old in good health. CDR3s include the opening cysteine and the closing phenylalanine or tryptophan. A D gene is named only where the DNA matches it firmly. Where a row states a size, it is once, few, many or the class of an expanded clone; other rows omit it.

abundance	v_gene	d_gene	j_gene	CDR3nt	CDR3aa
.	TRBV28	TRBD1	TRBJ1-5	TGTGCCAGCAGTAACGGACAGGGGATGAGCAATCAGCCCCAGCATTTT	CASSNGQGMSNQPQHF
.	TRBV6-5	.	TRBJ2-7	TGTGCCAGCAGTTACTCGACAGATTACGAGCAGTACTTC	CASSYSTDYEQYF
.	TRBV7-2	.	TRBJ2-7	TGTGCCAGCAGCTTGCTAGCGTTGGGTGAGCAGTACTTC	CASSLLALGEQYF
.	TRBV30	TRBD1	TRBJ2-3	TGTGCCTGGAGCCCCGGGACAGCGGCAGATACGCAGTATTTT	CAWSPGTAADTQYF
.	TRBV19	.	TRBJ2-7	TGTGCCAGTAGTATAGCGCCGACTGACTACGAGCAGTACTTC	CASSIAPTDYEQYF
.	TRBV28	.	TRBJ2-1	TGTGCCAGCAGTCCTAGCGACTACAATGAGCAGTTCTTC	CASSPSDYNEQFF
.	TRBV4-3	.	TRBJ2-6	TGCGCCAGCAGCCAAGATCCCAGGGAGGCGGGGGCCAACGTCCTGACTTTC	CASSQDPREAGANVLTF
.	TRBV5-1	TRBD1	TRBJ2-7	TGCGCCAGCAGCTTTGACAGGGAATTCGAGCAGTACTTC	CASSFDREFEQYF
few	TRBV2	TRBD1	TRBJ2-7	TGTGCCAGCGGGGCAGGGGGCATCGACGAGCAGTACTTC	CASGAGGIDEQYF
.	TRBV6-4	.	TRBJ2-1	TGTGCCAGCAGTGTACAGGGAGGCAATGAGCAGTTCTTC	CASSVQGGNEQFF
.	TRBV29-1	TRBD1	TRBJ1-4	TGCAGCGTTTGGACAGGGATTGGCGAAAAACTGTTTTTT	CSVWTGIGEKLFF
.	TRBV7-8	TRBD2	TRBJ2-6	TGTGCCAGCAGCTTAGGAGGCGGGGGGATATTCTCTGGGGCCAACGTCCTGACTTTC	CASSLGGGGIFSGANVLTF
.	TRBV5-4	TRBD1	TRBJ1-1	TGTGCCAGCAGCCCCGGGCAGGGGGCGTTCGCTGAAGCTTTCTTT	CASSPGQGAFAEAFF
.	TRBV2	TRBD2	TRBJ2-3	TGTGCCAGCAGAACCCCTAGCGGGGTTACAGATACGCAGTATTTT	CASRTPSGVTDTQYF
.	TRBV28	.	TRBJ2-1	TGTGCCAGCAGTTCGACAGATCTACAGACTTACAATGAGCAGTTCTTC	CASSSTDLQTYNEQFF
.	TRBV28	.	TRBJ1-2	TGTGCCAGCGGATTTCCGGGACATAAGAATGGCTACACCTTC	CASGFPGHKNGYTF
.	TRBV7-9	TRBD1	TRBJ1-2	TGTGCCAGCAGTGACAGGGAAGGGGGTGGCTACACCTTC	CASSDREGGGYTF
.	TRBV11-2	.	TRBJ2-2	TGTGCCAGCCGCAGCGGGCCCGGGGAGCTGTTTTTT	CASRSGPGELFF
once	TRBV4-3	TRBD2	TRBJ2-2	TGCGCCAGCAGCCAAGATCCGGGGACTACGAACACCGGGGAGCTGTTTTTT	CASSQDPGTTNTGELFF
few	TRBV11-2	.	TRBJ2-2	TGTGCCAGCAGCCCGTGGGGGCGGGGCACCGGGGAGCTGTTTTTT	CASSPWGRGTGELFF
.	TRBV19	TRBD1	TRBJ1-2	TGTGCCAGTAGTATGGGACAGACCTATGGCTACACCTTC	CASSMGQTYGYTF
few	TRBV6-5	.	TRBJ1-1	TGTGCCAGCAGTTACTCATGGCGAGTGAACACTGAAGCTTTCTTT	CASSYSWRVNTEAFF
.	TRBV10-3	.	TRBJ1-2	TGTGCCATCAGTGAGCGAGCAGCATCTTTCTATGGCTACACCTTC	CAISERAASFYGYTF
.	TRBV11-2	.	TRBJ2-7	TGTGCCAGCAGCTCAAGATACGAGCAGTACTTC	CASSSRYEQYF
few	TRBV7-2	TRBD1	TRBJ1-5	TGTGCCAGCAGCCTCCCCGGGACAGGAGGAAGTCAGCCCCAGCATTTT	CASSLPGTGGSQPQHF
.	TRBV6-5	TRBD1	TRBJ2-7	TGTGCCAGCAGACGGACAGGTCTTACCTACGAGCAGTACTTC	CASRRTGLTYEQYF
.	TRBV6-5	.	TRBJ1-1	TGTGCCAGCAGTTATGGCAGACTGAACACTGAAGCTTTCTTT	CASSYGRLNTEAFF
.	TRBV28	TRBD1	TRBJ1-4	TGTGCCAGCAGTACCTCCGGGACAGGGAAGAAACTGTTTTTT	CASSTSGTGKKLFF
.	TRBV4-3	.	TRBJ1-6	TGCGCCAGCAGCCAAGCGACAGGCGATAATTCACCCCTCCACTTT	CASSQATGDNSPLHF
once	TRBV29-1	.	TRBJ2-7	TGCAGCGTCGGTGGGGGCGAGCAGTACTTC	CSVGGGEQYF
.	TRBV5-4	TRBD1	TRBJ1-1	TGTGCCAGCAGCTTGATAAGGGACAGGGGGCCGATGAACACTGAAGCTTTCTTT	CASSLIRDRGPMNTEAFF
.	TRBV2	.	TRBJ2-1	TGTGCCAGCAGCATAGTACTCGAGAATGAGCAGTTCTTC	CASSIVLENEQFF
.	TRBV6-1	.	TRBJ1-5	TGTGCCAGCAGGGAGACAGGTAGCAATCAGCCCCAGCATTTT	CASRETGSNQPQHF
.	TRBV9	TRBD2	TRBJ2-2	TGTGCCAGCAGCGTAGGAGGGACTAGCCCAACAGGGATTGACACCGGGGAGCTGTTTTTT	CASSVGGTSPTGIDTGELFF
.	TRBV7-2	.	TRBJ1-1	TGTGCCAGCAGCTCTCGCGACAGGAACACTGAAGCTTTCTTT	CASSSRDRNTEAFF
.	TRBV28	TRBD1	TRBJ1-6	TGTGCCAGCAGTCAGGGGGACAGGGCGTCACCCCTCCACTTT	CASSQGDRASPLHF
.	TRBV25-1	TRBD1	TRBJ2-1	TGTGCCAGTAACAGGGGTAATGAGCAGTTCTTC	CASNRGNEQFF
.	TRBV7-8	.	TRBJ1-5	TGTGCCAGCAGCTTAAGCATTGGGGTTCAGCCCCAGCATTTT	CASSLSIGVQPQHF
.	TRBV7-2	TRBD1	TRBJ1-3	TGTGCCAGCAGCTTAAATGCAGGGGGCTTCTCTGGAAACACCATATATTTT	CASSLNAGGFSGNTIYF
few	TRBV28	.	TRBJ2-1	TGTGCCAGCAGCCAGACCAATGGTGGACACAATGAGCAGTTCTTC	CASSQTNGGHNEQFF
.	TRBV5-1	TRBD2	TRBJ2-7	TGCGCCAGCAGCTTGATGAGCGGGGGGCCTTCCTACGAGCAGTACTTC	CASSLMSGGPSYEQYF
few	TRBV6-1	TRBD2	TRBJ2-3	TGTGCCAGCAGTGAAATGAGCGGGGGCGCACCAGATACGCAGTATTTT	CASSEMSGGAPDTQYF
.	TRBV29-1	.	TRBJ1-5	TGCAGCGTTTCAGACAGCAATCAGCCCCAGCATTTT	CSVSDSNQPQHF